A selection of T cell receptor beta chains follows, all from one sample in a study of T cells in Graves' hyperthyroidism and ophthalmopathy. TCRdb passed the multiplex PCR reads through MiXCR, listing each CDR3 protein once. The sample consists of roughly 570,000 distinct CDR3 sequences, around 46% of them appearing once. Sequences were obtained from peripheral blood or thyroid tissue (not recorded which). The source of these receptors is a woman aged 18 to 35 with Graves' hyperthyroidism. CDR3s include the opening cysteine and the closing phenylalanine or tryptophan. A D gene is named only where the DNA matches it firmly. Clone size is not always given. Where it is, it says once, few, many or a class for expanded clones.

clone_size,j_call,v_call,d_call,cdr3_nt,cdr3_aa
many,TRBJ1-2,TRBV10-2,NA,TGCGCCAGCAGTGAGTCCCTCTATGGCTACACCTTC,CASSESLYGYTF
NA,TRBJ1-2,TRBV7-3,NA,TGTGCCAGCAGCTTAACCTCAGGGAAAGATGGCTACACCTTC,CASSLTSGKDGYTF
many,TRBJ1-1,TRBV11-3,NA,TGTGCCAGCAGCTTTATGGGGCAGCTGAACACTGAAGCTTTCTTT,CASSFMGQLNTEAFF
NA,TRBJ2-7,TRBV12-3/TRBV12-4,NA,TGTGCCAGCAGTGGCCGGGTTGGCGAGCAGTACTTC,CASSGRVGEQYF
NA,TRBJ1-2,TRBV7-2,TRBD1,TGTGCCAGCAGCTCGACAGGGGGGGGTGGCTACACCTTC,CASSSTGGGGYTF
many,TRBJ1-2,TRBV7-9,NA,TGTGCCAGCAGCTTACGCGGGGGCAATGGCTACACCTTC,CASSLRGGNGYTF
few,TRBJ2-7,TRBV10-3,TRBD2,TGTGCCATCAGTTATAGGACTAGCGGGAGGGACTACGAGCAGTACTTC,CAISYRTSGRDYEQYF
NA,TRBJ2-7,TRBV30,TRBD2,TGTGCCTGGAGTCGGGGACTAGCGGGATTGATCCCCTACGAGCAGTACTTC,CAWSRGLAGLIPYEQYF
many,TRBJ1-5,TRBV20-1,NA,TGCAGTGCTAGATCAGGGCAAAGTCATCAGCCCCAGCATTTT,CSARSGQSHQPQHF
NA,TRBJ2-1,TRBV20-1,TRBD2,TGCAGTGCTAGAGATTACCGGACTAGCGGGAACAATGAGCAGTTCTTC,CSARDYRTSGNNEQFF